The rows below give T cell receptor beta chains drawn from one sample of a study of T cell changes during pregnancy in multiple sclerosis. Assay used: immunoSEQ multiplex PCR; TCRdb lists only in-frame clones, some missing. Seen here are tens of thousands of clones, 75% to 95% observed once, and the top ten hold approximately 13%. The sample consisted of CD8+ T cells from peripheral blood mononuclear cells, taken in the first trimester of pregnancy. The receptors stem from a female donor with multiple sclerosis, enrolled in a pregnancy study. The CDR3 runs from the conserved cysteine through the conserved F or W. A D gene is named only where the DNA matches it firmly. Some rows have no size entry. The others give once, few or many, or a class for an expanded clone.

CDR3 protein	CDR3 DNA	D gene	clone size	J gene	V gene
CATSKNLGSTDTQYF	TGTGCCACCAGCAAAAACCTGGGCAGCACAGATACGCAGTATTTT	NA	once	TRBJ2-3	TRBV15
CASSDGSGGNNEQFF	TGTGCCAGCAGTGACGGCTCAGGGGGGAACAATGAGCAGTTCTTC	NA	NA	TRBJ2-1	TRBV6-4
CASSAVTVSEAFF	TGTGCCAGCAGTGCCGTGACAGTATCTGAAGCTTTCTTT	NA	NA	TRBJ1-1	TRBV2
CSVEDGGRAIPEQFF	TGCAGCGTTGAAGATGGCGGGAGGGCCATTCCTGAGCAGTTCTTC	TRBD2	NA	TRBJ2-1	TRBV29-1
CASSFHRQVETQYF	TGTGCCAGCAGCTTCCATCGACAGGTCGAGACCCAGTACTTC	NA	NA	TRBJ2-5	TRBV7-9
CASRPRGFRWYEQYF	TGCGCCAGCAGGCCAAGGGGGTTCCGCTGGTACGAGCAGTACTTC	NA	NA	TRBJ2-7	TRBV5-1
CASSAGVFTDTQYF	TGTGCCAGCAGTGCGGGGGTCTTCACAGATACGCAGTATTTT	TRBD2	NA	TRBJ2-3	TRBV28
CASSPWQAFYNEQFF	TGTGCCAGCAGTCCTTGGCAGGCCTTCTACAATGAGCAGTTCTTC	NA	once	TRBJ2-1	TRBV27
CASSLWTGVETQYF	TGTGCCAGCAGCTTATGGACAGGGGTAGAGACCCAGTACTTC	TRBD1	NA	TRBJ2-5	TRBV7-9
CASSEGRGQETQYF	TGTGCCAGCAGTGAAGGTCGGGGCCAAGAGACCCAGTACTTC	NA	few	TRBJ2-5	TRBV2
CSVDRRFGDTIYF	TGCAGCGTTGATCGGCGTTTTGGAGACACCATATATTTT	NA	NA	TRBJ1-3	TRBV29-1
CASSLGTGVSYEQYF	TGTGCCAGCAGTTTGGGGACAGGGGTCTCCTACGAGCAGTACTTC	TRBD1	NA	TRBJ2-7	TRBV27
CASSQAERWAGKAFF	TGCGCCAGCAGCCAAGCTGAAAGGTGGGCAGGGAAGGCTTTCTTT	NA	NA	TRBJ1-1	TRBV4-1
CASSPWHQNTEAFF	TGTGCCAGTTCCCCGTGGCACCAGAACACTGAAGCTTTCTTT	NA	few	TRBJ1-1	TRBV19
CASSLTGVNQPQHF	TGTGCCAGCAGCTTAACCGGAGTCAATCAGCCCCAGCATTTT	NA	NA	TRBJ1-5	TRBV11-2
CASSDRGTAEQYF	TGTGCCAGCAGTGACAGGGGTACCGCCGAGCAGTACTTC	TRBD1	NA	TRBJ2-7	TRBV27
CASSVGQGSEQYF	TGTGCCAGCAGCGTAGGACAGGGGAGCGAGCAGTACTTC	TRBD1	few	TRBJ2-7	TRBV7-6